This T cell receptor beta chain is drawn from a study of blood T cell repertoires in COVID-19. The overall study: Sites across the United States, Italy and Spain contributed samples from acute and convalescent COVID-19.

It was during active infection that Seattle patients were enrolled and then longitudinally followed. This clone was detected only once. The CDR3 runs to 12 residues. The V end was cut by 2 bases, the J end by 6 bases, with 7 bases between. Germline CDR1 is MNHEY and CDR2 is SVGAGI. Assay used: immunoSEQ multiplex PCR; TCRdb lists only in-frame clones, some missing. The table records roughly 150,000 clones, over 80% of them present only once. Sequencing input: peripheral blood. The chain combines TRBV6-5 with TRBJ1-2; D is perhaps TRBD1 (5 bases). The sequence derives from an elderly woman with COVID-19, enrolled during active disease. The CDR3 DNA follows: TGTGCCAGCAGTTACGACAGAAATGGCTACACCTTC. As protein: CASSYDRNGYTF.